This TCR beta chain is drawn from a study of CXCR3-negative and CXCR3-positive naive CD8 T cells. Study background: Collectively, the libraries yielded about 135 million TRB reads in total, at about 1.5 +/- 0.3 million per library. Regarding the study as a whole: Naive cells, whether CXCR3-negative or CXCR3-positive, had similar TRBV-TRBJ usage, while memory cells differed.

The germline gives CDR1 MDHEN, CDR2 SYDVKM. CDR3 length: 15 amino acids. Libraries of TRB cDNA were made by 5' RACE and carried UMIs. TCRdb reprocessed the 5' RACE reads and keeps a single row for each CDR3 protein, giving no DNA. This sample's clone table lists 50,000 to 55,000 distinct CDR3 sequences. Notes on this clonotype: The target antigen is unknown.

The receptor's source is a human donor in good health. Some clones in this sample may be carry-over from other donors' samples. V usage is TRBV28 and J usage is TRBJ2-1. The sequencing input was naive CXCR3- CD8+ T cells from blood. Subset defined: CD45RO-CCR7+CD27+CD95- naive CD8+ T cells lacking CXCR3 (TNR3-). CDR3 in amino acids: CASRTERISKNEQLF.